This TCR beta chain came from a study of shared clonotypes between healthy human individuals. Germline V gene sequence: CDR1 SGDLS, CDR2 YYNGEE. The J segment lost 9 bases and the V segment lost 0 bases, leaving 11 bases of the junction unmatched. The CDR3 totals 18 residues. In regard to this clone: Its target is not known.

Regarding the study as a whole: Rarefaction revealed incomplete sorted-subset sequencing despite large depth. Clonotype sharing levels among donors were expected to vary with sequencing depth. What naive subsets generally showed was a larger estimated richness than memory subsets showed.

Only in-frame clones appear in the TCRdb table, and some are missing; sequencing was by immunoSEQ multiplex PCR. Of more than 150,000 clones in the sample, 66% were seen once. CD4+ cell separation produced CD45RA+ naive and CD45RA-negative memory subsets. The origin of this receptor is a man aged 25-40 years in good health. The rearrangement joins TRBV9 to TRBJ2-1; the match to TRBD2 covers 14 bases. Input material: memory CD4+ T cells sorted from blood. Subset reported: CD45RA-negative fraction. The DNA for the CDR3 is TGTGCCAGCAGCGTAGGGCTGGGACTAGCGGGAGAGGGAGGTGAGCAGTTCTTC. It yields the protein CASSVGLGLAGEGGEQFF.